Listed here are 15 T cell receptor beta chains from one sample, sequenced in a study of blood T cell repertoires in COVID-19. TCRdb's copy holds only in-frame clones and misses some; the assay was immunoSEQ multiplex PCR. The sample contains hundreds of thousands of clones, about 80% of which appear only once. The sequencing input was peripheral blood. The source is a woman in her thirties or forties with active or convalescent COVID-19.

The chain is built from TRBV6-5 and TRBJ1-1; a weak D match, TRBD1 (5 bases). Germline V gives CDR1 MNHEY, CDR2 SVGAGI. V lost 6 bases to trimming and J lost 2 bases, with 7 bases between them. There are 12 residues in the CDR3. CDR3 loop: CASRDSNTEAFF. CDR3 nucleotide sequence: TGTGCCAGCAGAGACAGCAACACTGAAGCTTTCTTT.

The rearrangement uses TRBV6-2 or TRBV6-3 and TRBJ1-5; no reliable D call. The CDR3 is 15 amino acids. The V end was cut by 5 bases, the J end by 6 bases, with 17 bases between. Germline V gene lookup returns CDR1 MNHEY and CDR2 SVGEGT. The CDR3 here is CASSRPTGRGQPQHF. The CDR3 DNA reads TGTGCCAGCAGTAGACCGACGGGTCGAGGTCAGCCCCAGCATTTT.

This clone was recorded a few times. Other nucleotide sequences from this sample produce the same CDR3. The rearrangement uses TRBV6-5 and TRBJ1-5; 11 bases fit TRBD1. Germline assignment: CDR1 MNHEY and CDR2 SVGAGI. CDR3 length equals 15 residues. Trimming took 5 bases from V and 2 from J; bases not matched to a gene: 2. CDR3 bases: TGTGCCAGCAGTCCGGGACAGGGGGGCAATCAGCCCCAGCATTTT. Its translation is CASSPGQGGNQPQHF.

This chain uses TRBV18 with TRBJ2-1, with a tentative D call TRBD2 (6 bases). The CDR3 length is 16 residues. Per the germline V gene, CDR1 is KGHSH and CDR2 is LQKENI. Trimming pared 3 bases from V and 1 base from J, leaving 13 bases between. CDR3: CASSPGLGGSYNEQFF. In DNA form, the CDR3 reads TGTGCCAGCTCACCCGGCCTCGGGGGTTCCTACAATGAGCAGTTCTTC.

The chain uses TRBV19 and TRBJ1-1, with 9 positions matching TRBD1. With V trimmed by 7 bases and J by 5 bases, 11 bases remained unmatched. Germline V gives CDR1 LNHDA, CDR2 SQIVND (reference sequence). CDR3 size: 15 residues. For the CDR3, the DNA is TGTGCCAGTAAGTGGGGGACAGGGCTTCTAACTGAAGCTTTCTTT. Its protein is CASKWGTGLLTEAFF.

The chain uses TRBV4-3 and TRBJ1-2; tentative D call: TRBD1 (5 bases). CDR3 length equals 14 residues. Trimming took off 6 bases at V and 6 bases at J, with 17 bases between the two ends. Germline V gene lookup returns CDR1 LGHNA and CDR2 YSLEER. The CDR3 here is CASRTIGRGDGYTF. In DNA, the CDR3 is TGCGCCAGCAGGACGATAGGCCGGGGGGATGGCTACACCTTC.

This clone was recorded a few times. The chain uses TRBV3-1 (or the pseudogene TRBV3-2) and TRBJ1-1; D is perhaps TRBD1 (5 bases). Looked up from germline, CDR1 is LGHDT and CDR2 is YNNKEL (reference sequence). Deletions cut 3 bases from V and 4 bases from J, with 15 bases between. This CDR3 has 15 amino acids. The CDR3 spells CASSQAEVGVTEAFF. DNA of the CDR3: TGTGCCAGCAGCCAGGCCGAGGTAGGGGTCACTGAAGCTTTCTTT.

The V gene is TRBV5-5, the J gene TRBJ2-5; D might be TRBD1 (6 bases). The CDR3 is 15 amino acids. V was trimmed by 0 bases and J by 5 bases, leaving 14 bases between them. Germline lookup yields CDR1 SGHKS and CDR2 YYEKEE (reference sequence). The chain's CDR3 is CASSLVTGLGETQYF. For the CDR3, the DNA is TGTGCCAGCAGCTTGGTAACAGGGCTGGGGGAGACCCAGTACTTC.

CDR3 amino acids: CATSPAGKPYGYTF. As DNA, the CDR3 is TGTGCCACCAGCCCCGCAGGGAAACCCTATGGCTACACCTTC. This rearrangement joins TRBV24-1 to TRBJ1-2; a possible D gene is TRBD1 (5 bases). Germline CDR1 KGHDR, CDR2 SFDVKD. Trimming removed 7 bases at V and 4 bases at J, with 15 bases between. This CDR3 comprises 14 residues.

This clone was observed a single time. The chain joins TRBV5-1 to TRBJ1-1, with 10 bases aligning to TRBD1. CDR1 SGHRS and CDR2 YFSETQ come from the germline V gene. The ends lost 1 base at V and 8 bases at J; junction bases unmatched: 5. The CDR3 totals 14 residues. CDR3 coding DNA: TGCGCCAGCAGCTTGCTAGGGACAGGGGAAGAAGCTTTCTTT. Translated: CASSLLGTGEEAFF.

The gene calls are TRBV7-8 and TRBJ1-1, with 7 bases aligning to TRBD1. Germline CDR1 reads SGHVS; CDR2 reads FQNEAQ. The CDR3 consists of 17 residues. Trimming took 5 bases from V and 2 from J; bases not matched to a gene: 14. In DNA, the CDR3 is TGTGCCAGCAGCCACAGGGGAGAGATCCGCCCTAACACTGAAGCTTTCTTT. It is translated as CASSHRGEIRPNTEAFF. Full variable domain (remainder filled in from reference TRBV7-8 and TRBJ1-1): GAGVSQSPRYKVAKRGQDVALRCDPISGHVSLFWYQQALGQGPEFLTYFQNEAQLDKSGLPSDRFFAERPEGSVSTLKIQRTQQEDSAVYLCASSHRGEIRPNTEAFFGQGTRLTVV.

This sequence joins TRBV7-6 and TRBJ2-1; 16 nucleotides match TRBD2. Germline CDR1 and CDR2: SGHVS and FNYEAQ. Germline trimming cut 5 bases from V and 4 bases from J; bases unmatched to any gene: 8. The CDR3 is 18 amino acids. The CDR3 reads CASSPSGTSGGGYNEQFF. In DNA form, the CDR3 reads TGTGCCAGCAGCCCCTCAGGGACTAGCGGGGGGGGATACAATGAGCAGTTCTTC.

The chain combines TRBV5-5 with TRBJ1-6; D is ambiguous. V shed 5 bases and J shed 8 bases, with 5 bases lying between them. Germline loops: CDR1 SGHKS, CDR2 YYEKEE (reference sequence). The CDR3 spans 11 residues. For the CDR3, the DNA is TGTGCCAGCAGTCTCGATTCACCCCTCCACTTT. This translates into CASSLDSPLHF.

The rearrangement links TRBV30 to TRBJ2-5; D might be TRBD2 (5 bases). Germline V gene lookup returns CDR1 GTSNPN and CDR2 SVGIG (reference sequence). CDR3 length: 14 residues. Trimming shortened V by 0 bases and J by 5 bases, and 13 bases separated the two germline ends. The CDR3 loop is CAWSVRGSRETQYF. The CDR3 region has the DNA TGTGCCTGGAGTGTTCGAGGGTCGCGGGAGACCCAGTACTTC.

V and J are TRBV20-1 and TRBJ2-5; 8 bases agree with TRBD2. The CDR3 sequence is 15 residues long. Germline V gene data show CDR1 as DFQATT and CDR2 as SNEGSKA (reference sequence). Trimming removed 3 bases from V and 0 bases from J; junction bases left unmatched: 6. The CDR3 is CSASSLSGDQETQYF. DNA for the CDR3: TGCAGTGCTAGTAGTCTTAGCGGGGACCAAGAGACCCAGTACTTC.